This T cell receptor (beta chain) came from a study of cytomegalovirus exposure and HLA in healthy donors. The study, taken as a whole, reports: In presence/absence analyses, roughly uniform sequencing depth across donors was assumed.

This CDR3 contains 14 residues. Unmatched junction bases numbered 6, after V lost 4 bases and J lost 10 bases. Looked up from germline, CDR1 is SEHNR and CDR2 is FQNEAQ (reference sequence). Note on this clone: Its antigen remains unidentified.

60 Vbeta and 13 Jbeta primers were used in PCR. Only in-frame clones appear in the TCRdb table, and some are missing; sequencing was by immunoSEQ multiplex PCR. Found here are 100,000 to 150,000 clones, 78% of them singletons; the top ten hold approximately 3.9%. Sequenced: PBMCs. This sequence originates from a man aged 35 to 55 in good health and CMV-seronegative. The chain carries TRBV7-9 and TRBJ1-6; 8 bases are shared with TRBD1. The CDR3 DNA sequence: TGTGCCAGCAGCTCGGACAGGGCAGGATCACCCCTCCACTTT. It is translated as CASSSDRAGSPLHF.